The 12 T cell receptor beta chains below were found in one sample sequenced in a study of shared clonotypes between healthy human individuals. The naive CD8 fraction comprised CD45RO-negative cells positively selected for CCR7 and excluded terminally differentiated effector memory CD45RA+ cells. Sequenced by immunoSEQ multiplex PCR; TCRdb stores in-frame clones only, minus some. In the table there are roughly 2.1 million clones, approximately 94% of which are singletons. Source material: naive CD8+ T cells from PBMCs. The receptors derive from a man in his late teens or twenties in good health. Some clones in this sample may be carry-over from other donors' samples.

The chain combines TRBV5-5 with TRBJ1-1, with D hard to call. CDR3 length: 15 residues. The ends were cut back, 0 bases at V and 0 bases at J, with 9 bases in the middle. Germline CDR1 reads SGHKS; CDR2 reads YYEKEE (reference sequence). CDR3 nucleotide sequence: TGTGCCAGCAGCTTGGGGAGGGCATTGAACACTGAAGCTTTCTTT. This translates into CASSLGRALNTEAFF.

The gene calls are TRBV19 and TRBJ2-7, with TRBD1 matching 7 bases. The CDR3 totals 15 residues. Germline V gene lookup returns CDR1 LNHDA and CDR2 SQIVND (reference sequence). V trimming: 3 bases; J trimming: 6 bases; junction bases outside the gene matches: 11. The CDR3 sequence: CASSIQTGLSAEQYF. Here the CDR3 DNA reads TGTGCCAGTAGTATTCAGACAGGGCTGTCTGCCGAGCAGTACTTC.

V is TRBV7-9 and J is TRBJ2-2, with 10 bases matching TRBD1. Per germline, CDR1 SEHNR and CDR2 FQNEAQ (reference sequence). After removal of 8 bases from V and 4 bases from J, the junction contained 7 bases not matched to a gene. This CDR3 spans 15 amino acids. The CDR3 is CASLPGQGSTGELFF. The CDR3 DNA sequence: TGTGCCAGCTTGCCGGGACAGGGGAGCACCGGGGAGCTGTTTTTT.

The V call is TRBV2, the J call TRBJ2-5; D is perhaps TRBD1 or TRBD2 (5 bases each). This CDR3 spans 13 amino acids. Deletions cut 6 bases from V and 5 bases from J, with 13 bases between. Germline V gene sequence: CDR1 SNHLY, CDR2 FYNNEI. The CDR3 spells CASRAGTGETQYF. As DNA, the CDR3 is TGTGCCAGCAGGGCCGGGACGGGGGAGACCCAGTACTTC.

This clone was seen a handful of times. This rearrangement joins TRBV19 to TRBJ1-2; possible D gene TRBD1, 5 bases. V was shortened by 10 bases and J by 0 bases, with 15 bases between the two germline ends. CDR3 length equals 14 residues. The germline V gene has CDR1 LNHDA and CDR2 SQIVND (reference sequence). CDR3 residues: CATKAGPTNYGYTF. The CDR3 DNA follows: TGTGCCACAAAAGCAGGGCCAACTAACTATGGCTACACCTTC. The variable domain in full, completed from reference TRBV19 and TRBJ1-2, reads DGGITQSPKYLFRKEGQNVTLSCEQNLNHDAMYWYRQDPGQGLRLIYYSQIVNDFQKGDIAEGYSVSREKKESFPLTVTSAQKNPTAFYLCATKAGPTNYGYTFGSGTRLTVV.

Only a few counts were recorded for this clone. This chain uses TRBV5-8 with TRBJ1-5; 11 nucleotides agree with TRBD1. This CDR3 comprises 17 residues. Germline V gene data show CDR1 as SGHTS and CDR2 as YDEGEE. Trimming removed 4 bases from V and 3 bases from J; junction bases left unmatched: 9. CDR3 in amino acids: CASSPLRDRGVNQPQHF. Written as DNA, the CDR3 is TGTGCCAGCAGCCCGCTCCGGGACAGGGGGGTCAATCAGCCCCAGCATTTT.

This rearrangement joins TRBV5-4 to TRBJ2-7, with 9 bases lining up with TRBD1. The V gene end was trimmed by 4 bases and the J gene end by 0 bases; junction bases not matched to a gene: 5. This CDR3 has 15 residues. Germline CDR1 is SGHNT and CDR2 is YYREEE (reference sequence). The CDR3 loop reads CASSGDRGSSYEQYF. CDR3 DNA sequence: TGTGCCAGCAGCGGCGACAGGGGGTCCTCCTACGAGCAGTACTTC.

The rearrangement links TRBV27 to TRBJ1-1; a possible D gene is TRBD1 (6 bases). CDR1 and CDR2 from the germline V gene are MNHEY and SMNVEV (reference sequence). The length of the CDR3 is 13 residues. V was pared by 5 bases and J by 1 base, with 8 bases between. As DNA, the CDR3 is TGTGCCAGCAGTCAGGGGTCGAACACTGAAGCTTTCTTT. It translates to CASSQGSNTEAFF.

V and J are TRBV6-6 and TRBJ2-2; D may be TRBD2 (6 bases). V was trimmed by 7 bases and J by 1 base, leaving 16 bases between them. The CDR3 extends over 16 amino acids. CDR1 and CDR2 (germline): MNHNY, SVGAGI (reference sequence). The CDR3 sequence is CASTDLAGRNTGELFF. For the CDR3, the DNA is TGTGCCAGCACTGACTTGGCGGGACGGAACACCGGGGAGCTGTTTTTT.

The V gene is TRBV6-5, the J gene TRBJ1-2; D unresolved. CDR3 size: 13 residues. V shed 2 bases and J shed 8 bases, with 12 bases lying between them. Germline V gene lookup returns CDR1 MNHEY and CDR2 SVGAGI. CDR3 sequence: CASSYHPSQGYTF. CDR3 DNA: TGTGCCAGCAGTTACCATCCATCCCAAGGCTACACCTTC.

This sequence joins TRBV7-9 and TRBJ2-5; D may be TRBD2 (6 bases). The J call may be in error: the DNA end matches TRBJ2-7 better. The CDR3 consists of 13 residues. Germline V CDR1 and CDR2: SEHNR, FQNEAQ (reference sequence). The CDR3 is CASSSPGAYEQYF. The CDR3 nucleotides are TGTGCCAGCAGCTCCCCGGGAGCCTACGAGCAGTACTTC.

J is TRBJ2-1 and V is TRBV7-2; TRBD2 matches 9 bases. CDR3 length equals 15 residues. Trimming took 2 bases from V and 10 from J; bases not matched to a gene: 9. The germline V gene encodes CDR1 SGHTA and CDR2 FQGNSA. CDR3 in amino acids: CASSLLAGTFWEQFF. Written as DNA, the CDR3 is TGTGCCAGCAGCTTACTAGCGGGGACTTTTTGGGAGCAGTTCTTC.